Sequencing of this T cell receptor (beta chain) was carried out in a study of graft-versus-host responses after intestinal transplantation. CD3+CD4+ and CD3+CD8+ responders that were proliferating and CFSE-low were sorted post-reaction. Here immunoSEQ multiplex PCR was the method, and the copy in TCRdb shows in-frame clones only, minus some. Of approximately 21,000 clones listed, 56% were seen once; the top ten hold just over 1%. This clone was counted between two and nine times. The germline V gene encodes CDR1 SNHLY and CDR2 FYNNEI. This CDR3 is 12 amino acids long. Between the trimmed V and J ends, which lost 6 bases and 4 bases, there was a span of 7 bases.

The TCR was taken from a human patient who received an intestinal transplant. The sequences come from alloreactive CD4+ T cells from a mixed lymphocyte reaction culture, collected before intestinal transplant. Regarding subset: CFSE-low proliferating T cells sorted from approximately six-day pre-transplant mixed lymphocyte reaction (GvH or HvG direction). V is TRBV2 and J is TRBJ2-1, with a possible D match to TRBD2 (5 bases). CDR3 residues: CASRGDYNEQFF. The CDR3 DNA is TGTGCCAGCAGGGGAGATTACAATGAGCAGTTCTTC.